The clone carrying this T cell receptor beta chain was observed once. Antigen: not known. The assay was immunoSEQ multiplex PCR, and TCRdb's table has in-frame clones only and misses some. The sample shows more than 250,000 clones, more than 80% of them seen only once. The data stem from a study of T cell responses to AZD1222 COVID-19 vaccine. Study-wide findings and caveats: In a largely white British group with more females than males, clonal diversity was possibly underestimated. The study identified only a handful of AZD1222 recipients as seropositive at baseline. Scientists sampled the repertoires only once the peak T cell response had passed.

The CDR3 consists of 16 residues. In germline, CDR1 is LGHDT, CDR2 YNNKEL (reference sequence). Trimming took off 1 base at V and 0 bases at J, with 13 bases between the two ends. V is TRBV3-1 (or the pseudogene TRBV3-2) and J is TRBJ2-7; a weak D match, TRBD1 (6 bases). Here the sequenced sample was peripheral blood, taken on day 0 of AZD1222 vaccination. This TCR came from an adult in good health. The CDR3 nucleotides are TGTGCCAGCAGCCAAGCCCCGGGACAACCCTCCTACGAGCAGTACTTC. Protein: CASSQAPGQPSYEQYF.